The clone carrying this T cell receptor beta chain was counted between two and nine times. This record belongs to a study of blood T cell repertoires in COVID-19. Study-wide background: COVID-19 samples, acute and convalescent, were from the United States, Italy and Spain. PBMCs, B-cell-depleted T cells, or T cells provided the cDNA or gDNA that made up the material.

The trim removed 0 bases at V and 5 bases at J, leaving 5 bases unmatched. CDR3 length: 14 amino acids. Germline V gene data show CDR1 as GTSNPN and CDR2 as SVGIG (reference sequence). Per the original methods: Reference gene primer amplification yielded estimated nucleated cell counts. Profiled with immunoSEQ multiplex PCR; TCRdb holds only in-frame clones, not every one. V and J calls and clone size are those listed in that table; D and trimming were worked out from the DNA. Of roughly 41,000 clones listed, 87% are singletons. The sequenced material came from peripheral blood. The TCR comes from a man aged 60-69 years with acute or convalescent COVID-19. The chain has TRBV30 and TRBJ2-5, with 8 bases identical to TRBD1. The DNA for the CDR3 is TGTGCCTGGAGTGTTGCAGGGGGCTCGGAGACCCAGTACTTC. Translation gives CAWSVAGGSETQYF.